A single sample gave rise to the 17 T cell receptor beta chains below, sequenced in a study of blood T cell repertoires in COVID-19. Profiling relied on immunoSEQ multiplex PCR, and the TCRdb table lists in-frame clones only, not all of them. The sample has more than 200,000 clones, 70% to 90% seen once. The specimen sequenced was peripheral blood. The receptors come from a man aged 25 to 40 with active or convalescent COVID-19.

A few counts support this clone. The chain carries TRBV30 and TRBJ1-2, with TRBD1 identical over 9 bases. The CDR3 extends over 14 amino acids. Losses at the gene ends were 0 bases for V and 3 bases for J; bases not matched to a gene: 2. Germline loops: CDR1 GTSNPN, CDR2 SVGIG (reference sequence). The CDR3 region is CAWSVQGAYYGYTF. Here the CDR3 DNA reads TGTGCCTGGAGTGTACAGGGGGCATACTATGGCTACACCTTC.

V is TRBV5-6 and J is TRBJ1-5, with a tentative D call TRBD1 (5 bases). From germline, CDR1 is SGHDT and CDR2 YYEEEE. Trimming removed 0 bases from V and 2 bases from J, with 12 bases in between. This CDR3 is built from 16 residues. The DNA of the CDR3 is TGTGCCAGCAGCTTGGGGGGGGGTGATGGCAATCAGCCCCAGCATTTT. It codes for CASSLGGGDGNQPQHF.

The J gene is TRBJ1-6, the V gene TRBV13, with TRBD1 matching 8 bases. The length of the CDR3 is 15 residues. The V gene's germline CDR1 is PRHDT and CDR2 FYEKMQ (reference sequence). The V segment lost 6 bases and the J segment 7 bases; nucleotides outside the gene matches: 8. The CDR3 sequence is CASRESTGGNSPLHF. CDR3 in DNA: TGTGCCAGCAGGGAATCAACAGGGGGAAATTCACCCCTCCACTTT.

CDR3 DNA sequence: TGTGCTAGTGGCGACGAAAGATTAGGGACTAGCGGGGTGAGCTCCTACAATGAGCAGTTCTTC. This sequence encodes CASGDERLGTSGVSSYNEQFF. The chain recombines TRBV12-5 with TRBJ2-1, with 13 nucleotides matching TRBD2. V lost 6 bases to trimming and J lost 0 bases; unmatched junction nucleotides: 17. Germline V gene sequence: CDR1 LGHNT, CDR2 FRNRAP. The CDR3 extends over 21 amino acids.

This clone was recorded once. DNA of the CDR3: TGTGCCATCAGTGAAGGGGCAGCCTACGAGCAGTACTTC. Its protein product is CAISEGAAYEQYF. The chain links TRBV10-3 to TRBJ2-7; D possibly corresponds to TRBD1 (5 bases). The V gene lost 3 bases and the J gene lost 2 bases, with 8 bases spanning the gap. CDR3 size: 13 residues. Germline loops: CDR1 ENHRY, CDR2 SYGVKD.

The chain combines TRBV25-1 with TRBJ1-1; possible D gene TRBD1, 6 bases. Germline-derived CDR1 and CDR2 are MGHDK and SYGVNS. Trimming removed 5 bases at V and 2 bases at J, with 18 bases between. This CDR3 is built from 16 residues. DNA for the CDR3: TGTGCCAGCAGTCCGACTGGGGGCAGGGTTAACACTGAAGCTTTCTTT. It encodes CASSPTGGRVNTEAFF.

The chain combines TRBV12-3 or TRBV12-4 with TRBJ2-5, with no clear D. Between the trimmed V and J ends, which lost 6 bases and 4 bases, there was a span of 6 bases. The CDR3 length is 11 residues. The CDR3 DNA reads as TGTGCCAGCAGGCAGATAGAGACCCAGTACTTC. It translates to CASRQIETQYF.

This clone was recorded once. The V gene is TRBV4-1, the J gene TRBJ1-3, with D maybe TRBD1 (5 bases). The V gene's germline CDR1 is MGHRA and CDR2 YSYEKL. The V and J ends lost 0 bases and 7 bases respectively, with 16 bases between them. The CDR3 totals 16 residues. The CDR3 DNA reads as TGCGCCAGCAGCCAAGATTCTCAGGGAGGTCTGAACACCATATATTTT. Translation gives CASSQDSQGGLNTIYF.

The V gene is TRBV6-2 or TRBV6-3, the J gene TRBJ1-1; D is unresolved. CDR3 size: 13 residues. Looked up from germline, CDR1 is MNHEY and CDR2 is SVGEGT. The V end was cut by 5 bases, the J end by 2 bases, with 9 bases between. CDR3: CASSPTGNTEAFF. CDR3 in DNA: TGTGCCAGCAGTCCGACGGGAAACACTGAAGCTTTCTTT.

To note about this clone: Being one base from a much bigger clone, this may be a read error. The chain carries TRBV12-3 or TRBV12-4 and TRBJ1-3; D not resolved. Trimming left V 6 bases short and J 4 bases short, with 4 bases between. The CDR3 extends over 11 amino acids. The DNA for the CDR3 is TGTGCCAGCAGCCTGGGAAACACCATATATTTT. This gives the protein CASSLGNTIYF.

The chain combines TRBV30 with TRBJ2-7, with 7 bases lining up with TRBD1. Germline lookup yields CDR1 GTSNPN and CDR2 SVGIG (reference sequence). V gave up 4 bases and J gave up 0 bases; unmatched junction bases: 3. This CDR3 has 13 residues. Here the CDR3 reads CAWTDRFSYEQYF. The CDR3 DNA reads as TGTGCCTGGACGGACAGGTTCTCCTACGAGCAGTACTTC.

V gene TRBV6-2 or TRBV6-3 combines with J gene TRBJ1-4; the D is unclear. Between the trimmed V and J ends, which lost 2 bases and 2 bases, there was a span of 6 bases. The CDR3 is 14 residues long. Per germline, CDR1 MNHEY and CDR2 SVGEGT. CDR3 bases: TGTGCCAGCAGTTACCTGCGGACTAATGAAAAACTGTTTTTT. This codes for CASSYLRTNEKLFF.

The gene calls are TRBV27 and TRBJ2-7; D call uncertain. The CDR3 spans 16 residues. With 5 bases removed from V and 3 bases from J, the gap between germline ends came to 20 bases. Germline assignment: CDR1 MNHEY and CDR2 SMNVEV (reference sequence). CDR3 protein: CASSKSRSSLYYEQYF. As DNA, the CDR3 is TGTGCCAGCAGTAAAAGCCGGAGTTCACTATACTACGAGCAGTACTTC.

The chain uses TRBV19 and TRBJ1-2; the match to TRBD1 covers 8 bases. This CDR3 comprises 16 residues. Germline CDR1 reads LNHDA; CDR2 reads SQIVND (reference sequence). V lost 2 bases and J lost 8; bases outside the gene matches: 13. CDR3 nucleotides: TGTGCCAGTAGTATACGCAGGGGGCGAAAGGTGGAAGGCTACACCTTC. Protein product: CASSIRRGRKVEGYTF. Full variable domain (rest looked up from reference TRBV19 and TRBJ1-2): DGGITQSPKYLFRKEGQNVTLSCEQNLNHDAMYWYRQDPGQGLRLIYYSQIVNDFQKGDIAEGYSVSREKKESFPLTVTSAQKNPTAFYLCASSIRRGRKVEGYTFGSGTRLTVV.

The table lists this clone with a few counts. V gene TRBV30 combines with J gene TRBJ2-3; TRBD2 matches at 8 bases. The CDR3 totals 16 residues. The V gene end was trimmed by 2 bases and the J gene end by 0 bases; junction bases not matched to a gene: 7. CDR1 GTSNPN and CDR2 SVGIG come from the germline V gene (reference sequence). The CDR3 protein is CAWSLGGAKSTDTQYF. The CDR3 region has the DNA TGTGCCTGGAGTCTCGGGGGGGCCAAAAGCACAGATACGCAGTATTTT.

The chain uses TRBV29-1 and TRBJ2-7; 8 bases agree with TRBD2. This CDR3 spans 14 amino acids. CDR1 and CDR2 (germline): SQVTM, ANQGSEA. V lost 7 bases to trimming and J lost 1 base; unmatched junction nucleotides: 9. CDR3 loop: CSAARGGDSYEQYF. Here the CDR3 DNA reads TGCAGCGCCGCACGGGGGGGCGATTCCTACGAGCAGTACTTC.

The chain joins TRBV7-2 to TRBJ2-5; TRBD2 matches 7 bases. Germline CDR1 is SGHTA and CDR2 is FQGNSA. V was pared by 1 base and J by 1 base, with 9 bases of the junction left unmatched. CDR3 length: 17 amino acids. CDR3 residues: CASSLVGGGLLQETQYF. CDR3 sequence (DNA): TGTGCCAGCAGCTTAGTCGGCGGGGGACTCCTCCAAGAGACCCAGTACTTC.